These 11 T cell receptor beta chains share one sample of origin, sequenced in a study of blood T cell repertoires in COVID-19. Profiling relied on immunoSEQ multiplex PCR, and the TCRdb table lists in-frame clones only, not all of them. Here the sample spans about 150,000 clones, roughly 86% being singletons. The specimen sequenced was peripheral blood. These receptors were taken from a man aged 50-59 years with active or convalescent COVID-19.

This rearrangement joins TRBV7-9 to TRBJ1-1, with a possible D match to TRBD1 (6 bases). V lost 0 bases to trimming and J lost 4 bases, with 9 bases between them. Germline V gene lookup returns CDR1 SEHNR and CDR2 FQNEAQ (reference sequence). CDR3 length equals 14 residues. The CDR3 nucleotides read TGTGCCAGCAGCTTAGCGCAGGGGAGCACTGAAGCTTTCTTT. It translates to CASSLAQGSTEAFF. Full variable domain (outside the CDR3, taken from reference TRBV7-9 and TRBJ1-1): DTGVSQNPRHKITKRGQNVTFRCDPISEHNRLYWYRQTLGQGPEFLTYFQNEAQLEKSRLLSDRFSAERPKGSFSTLEIQRTEQGDSAMYLCASSLAQGSTEAFFGQGTRLTVV.

CDR3 nucleotide sequence: TGTGCCAGCAGCCAAGGACTAGCGGGCGCCTACAATGAGCAGTTCTTC. It is translated as CASSQGLAGAYNEQFF. The chain couples TRBV11-3 to TRBJ2-1, with 11 bases matching TRBD2. CDR1 is SGHNT and CDR2 is YENEEA in the germline V gene. This CDR3 is built from 16 residues. Trimming cost V 5 bases and J 2 bases; bases outside gene matches: 5.

V and J are TRBV18 and TRBJ1-3; weak D call: TRBD1 (5 bases). CDR3 size: 14 residues. V lost 6 bases to trimming and J lost 3 bases, with 12 bases between them. CDR1 is KGHSH, CDR2 LQKENI, per germline. CDR3 in DNA: TGTGCCAGCTCGCCTCAGGGTTTTGGAAACACCATATATTTT. As protein: CASSPQGFGNTIYF.

The CDR3 bases are TGTGCCAGAAGCTTGGTAGGACTAGCGGGAGGAAGCTCCTACAATGAGCAGTTCTTC. Its translation is CARSLVGLAGGSSYNEQFF. V gene TRBV5-3 combines with J gene TRBJ2-1; 14 bases are a match to TRBD2. TRBV5-3 is reported as an ORF; its role is uncertain. The CDR3 totals 19 residues. With 0 bases clipped from V and 0 bases from J, the junction kept 5 bases outside the gene matches.

J is TRBJ2-5 and V is TRBV28; 8 bases are a match to TRBD1. There are 14 residues in the CDR3. Looked up from germline, CDR1 is MDHEN and CDR2 is SYDVKM. V trimming: 4 bases; J trimming: 1 base; junction bases outside the gene matches: 2. The CDR3: CASSSGQAQETQYF. The CDR3 bases are TGTGCCAGCAGTTCGGGACAGGCCCAAGAGACCCAGTACTTC.

The chain carries TRBV9 and TRBJ1-2, with D tentatively TRBD1 (6 bases). The CDR3 totals 14 residues. Trimming left V 4 bases short and J 3 bases short, with 13 bases between. In germline, CDR1 is SGDLS, CDR2 YYNGEE. The CDR3: CASSSRTVYYGYTF. The DNA for the CDR3 is TGTGCCAGCAGCTCAAGGACAGTTTACTATGGCTACACCTTC.

CDR3 nucleotide sequence: TGTGCCAGCAGCCCTGGCCCTCCAGGCTACGAGCAGTACTTC. Its protein is CASSPGPPGYEQYF. V and J are TRBV5-5 and TRBJ2-7; unclear D gene. This CDR3 has 14 amino acids. Trimming removed 4 bases from V and 3 bases from J, with 14 bases in between. Germline values: CDR1 SGHKS, CDR2 YYEKEE (reference sequence).

The chain couples TRBV28 to TRBJ2-1; 7 bases fit TRBD2. V was pared by 10 bases and J by 0 bases, with 6 bases of the junction left unmatched. Germline V gene sequence: CDR1 MDHEN, CDR2 SYDVKM. This CDR3 spans 14 amino acids. The CDR3 sequence is CATLGGSSYNEQFF. DNA of the CDR3: TGTGCCACCCTCGGGGGGAGCTCCTACAATGAGCAGTTCTTC. The complete variable domain, with remaining parts taken from reference TRBV28 and TRBJ2-1, reads DVKVTQSSRYLVKRTGEKVFLECVQDMDHENMFWYRQDPGLGLRLIYFSYDVKMKEKGDIPEGYSVSREKKERFSLILESASTNQTSMYLCATLGGSSYNEQFFGPGTRLTVL.

This chain connects TRBV6-5 to TRBJ2-5, with unresolved D. Germline V CDR1 and CDR2: MNHEY, SVGAGI. Trimming removed 7 bases at V and 0 bases at J, with 9 bases between. CDR3 length equals 13 residues. This CDR3 is CASKSLDQETQYF. CDR3 bases: TGTGCCAGCAAATCTTTAGACCAAGAGACCCAGTACTTC.

This chain connects TRBV7-9 to TRBJ2-1, with TRBD2 matching over 8 bases. The V segment lost 11 bases and the J segment 5 bases; nucleotides outside the gene matches: 11. The V gene's germline CDR1 is SEHNR and CDR2 FQNEAQ (reference sequence). CDR3 length equals 14 residues. CDR3 sequence: CAGEVRGGHNEQFF. Here the CDR3 DNA reads TGTGCCGGGGAGGTACGGGGGGGCCACAATGAGCAGTTCTTC.

This clone has just a few counts. The rearrangement uses TRBV29-1 and TRBJ2-5; 9 positions agree with TRBD1. Germline values: CDR1 SQVTM, CDR2 ANQGSEA. The junction had 6 bases not matched to a gene; V was cut back by 5 bases and J by 2 bases. The CDR3 totals 14 residues. The CDR3 coding sequence is TGCAGCGTTCGACAGGGGGGAAGACAAGAGACCCAGTACTTC. Amino acid sequence: CSVRQGGRQETQYF.